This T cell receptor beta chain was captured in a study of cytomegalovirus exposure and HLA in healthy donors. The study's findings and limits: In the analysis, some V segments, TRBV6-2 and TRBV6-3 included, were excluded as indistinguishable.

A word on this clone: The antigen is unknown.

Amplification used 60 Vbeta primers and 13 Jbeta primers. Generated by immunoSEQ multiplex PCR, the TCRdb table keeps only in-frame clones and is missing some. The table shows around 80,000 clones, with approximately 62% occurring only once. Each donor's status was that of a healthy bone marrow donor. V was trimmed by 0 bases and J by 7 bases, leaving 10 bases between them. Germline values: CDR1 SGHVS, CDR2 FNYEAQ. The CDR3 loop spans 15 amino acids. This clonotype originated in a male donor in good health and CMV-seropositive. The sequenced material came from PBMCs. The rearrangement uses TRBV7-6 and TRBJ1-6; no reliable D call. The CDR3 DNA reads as TGTGCCAGCAGCTTAGCGGCGACAAGGAATTCACCCCTCCACTTT. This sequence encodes CASSLAATRNSPLHF.